A single sample gave rise to the 13 T cell receptor beta chains below, sequenced in a study of lymphopenia after photon versus proton radiotherapy. Sequencing was performed with immunoSEQ multiplex PCR; in TCRdb, only in-frame clones are kept and a portion is missing. Here the sample spans approximately 170,000 clones, roughly nine tenths being singletons. The sample here was peripheral blood, taken from a patient treated with photon-based radiotherapy. These receptors were collected from a man aged 50 to 59 with gastric cancer.

V is TRBV5-1 and J is TRBJ2-7, with D possibly being TRBD1 (6 bases). The V end lost 0 bases, the J end lost 0 bases, and 10 bases lay between the germline ends. This CDR3 is 15 amino acids long. In germline, CDR1 is SGHRS, CDR2 YFSETQ. CDR3 DNA sequence: TGCGCCAGCAGCTTGGTTACAGGGAGCTCCTACGAGCAGTACTTC. Translated, it gives CASSLVTGSSYEQYF.

V is TRBV10-3 and J is TRBJ2-7, with TRBD2 identical over 11 bases. CDR3 size: 16 residues. Germline V gives CDR1 ENHRY, CDR2 SYGVKD. The V and J ends lost 3 bases and 0 bases, in that order; junction bases with no gene match: 4. CDR3 bases: TGTGCCATCAGTGACACCGGGACTAGCGGCTCCTACGAGCAGTACTTC. This sequence encodes CAISDTGTSGSYEQYF.

This clone showed up just a few times. The gene calls are TRBV6-5 and TRBJ1-2, with 8 bases matching TRBD1. J was trimmed by 6 bases and V by 4 bases; bases with no gene match: 7. Germline CDR1 reads MNHEY; CDR2 reads SVGAGI. The CDR3 has 14 residues. As DNA, the CDR3 is TGTGCCAGCAGTTGGACAGGGCTCGGAGATGGCTACACCTTC. It is translated as CASSWTGLGDGYTF.

The CDR3 bases are TGTGCCAGCAGCCCCACGAGGGGGGACACTGAAGCTTTCTTT. Its protein is CASSPTRGDTEAFF. The rearrangement joins TRBV7-9 to TRBJ1-1, with a possible D match to TRBD1 (6 bases). Germline V gene sequence: CDR1 SEHNR, CDR2 FQNEAQ (reference sequence). The V end lost 5 bases, the J end lost 3 bases, and 13 bases lay between the germline ends. The CDR3 has 14 amino acids.

This clone was counted a single time. The V call is TRBV2, the J call TRBJ2-1; TRBD1 aligns across 10 bases. Germline V gives CDR1 SNHLY, CDR2 FYNNEI. The ends lost 6 bases at V and 10 bases at J; junction bases unmatched: 3. This CDR3 comprises 12 residues. CDR3 bases: TGTGCCAGCAGGGGACAGGGGAGCGAGCAGTTCTTC. Translated: CASRGQGSEQFF.

This rearrangement joins TRBV7-3 to TRBJ1-1; D is possibly TRBD1 (5 bases). The length of the CDR3 is 13 residues. Germline V gene data show CDR1 as SGHTA and CDR2 as FQGTGA. V shed 2 bases and J shed 5 bases, with 9 bases lying between them. CDR3 sequence: CASSLASGTEAFF. For the CDR3, the DNA is TGTGCCAGCAGCTTAGCTTCAGGGACTGAAGCTTTCTTT.

The chain links TRBV15 to TRBJ1-5; D is uncertain. The CDR3 is 13 residues long. Germline V lookup: CDR1 LNHNV, CDR2 YYDKDF (reference sequence). Between the trimmed V and J ends, which lost 0 bases and 8 bases, there was a span of 8 bases. CDR3 nucleotides: TGTGCCACCAGCAGAGATCTGGCCGAGCCCCAGCATTTT. Protein sequence: CATSRDLAEPQHF.

This rearrangement joins TRBV27 to TRBJ2-7; a weak D match, TRBD1 (5 bases). This CDR3 comprises 13 residues. CDR1 and CDR2 from the germline V gene are MNHEY and SMNVEV (reference sequence). Trimming stripped 2 bases from V and 6 bases from J, with 11 bases between. The CDR3 coding sequence is TGTGCCAGCAGTTTAAGATCCAGGGTCGAGCAGTACTTC. Its protein is CASSLRSRVEQYF.

This clone has just a few counts. The rearrangement links TRBV5-1 to TRBJ1-1; D possibly corresponds to TRBD1 (6 bases). Trimming pared 4 bases from V and 1 base from J, leaving 11 bases between. The germline gives CDR1 SGHRS, CDR2 YFSETQ. This CDR3 is built from 14 residues. The CDR3 nucleotides are TGCGCCAGCAGCCTAACGGACAGGAACACTGAAGCTTTCTTT. It encodes CASSLTDRNTEAFF.

The chain recombines TRBV27 with TRBJ1-5; 11 nucleotides agree with TRBD1. The CDR3 spans 18 residues. Germline CDR1 is MNHEY and CDR2 is SMNVEV (reference sequence). The V and J ends lost 6 bases and 0 bases, in that order; junction bases with no gene match: 10. This CDR3 is CASSPRTGGLYSNQPQHF. The CDR3 region has the DNA TGTGCCAGCAGCCCCAGGACAGGGGGCCTTTATAGCAATCAGCCCCAGCATTTT.

The chain has TRBV7-2 and TRBJ2-5; unclear D gene. The length of the CDR3 is 14 residues. V lost 2 bases to trimming and J lost 1 base, with 8 bases between them. Germline assignment: CDR1 SGHTA and CDR2 FQGNSA. The CDR3 sequence is CASSLTLLQETQYF. The CDR3 coding sequence is TGTGCCAGCAGCTTAACACTTCTCCAAGAGACCCAGTACTTC.

Turning to this clone: A junction boundary mismatches the germline segment, possibly from a read error. The CDR3 region has the DNA TGTGCCAGTAGTTTAGATCGGATTCAGGGTTATAGCAATCAGCCCCAGCATTTT. Its protein is CASSLDRIQGYSNQPQHF. V and J are TRBV19 and TRBJ1-5, with D tentatively TRBD1 (5 bases). The CDR3 loop spans 18 amino acids. Per germline, CDR1 LNHDA and CDR2 SQIVND (reference sequence).

The CDR3 region has the DNA TGCGCCAGCGCCCTAGCGAGCTCCTACAATGAGCAGTTCTTC. Translating gives CASALASSYNEQFF. The V call is TRBV5-1, the J call TRBJ2-1; D may be TRBD2 (6 bases). V was clipped by 7 bases and J by 0 bases, with 11 bases between them. Germline CDR1 SGHRS, CDR2 YFSETQ. The CDR3 consists of 14 residues.